A single sample is the source of the 30 T cell receptor beta chains below, sequenced in a study of neurological immune-mediated disorders. A single record per CDR3 protein comes from TCRdb applying MiXCR to the 5' RACE reads. The data show approximately 29,000 distinct CDR3 sequences, with roughly 12% seen just once and about 7.2% held by the top ten. The sequenced material came from PBMCs. The receptors were gathered from a man in his fifties or sixties in good health.

This clonotype was counted many times. The J gene is TRBJ1-4, the V gene TRBV20-1; D perhaps matches TRBD1 (6 bases). This CDR3 spans 15 amino acids. Trimming removed 6 bases from V and 4 bases from J, with 18 bases in between. Germline V gives CDR1 DFQATT, CDR2 SNEGSKA (reference sequence). The CDR3 spells CSAPDGGAGNEKLFF. DNA of the CDR3: TGCAGTGCCCCCGACGGGGGGGCGGGTAATGAAAAACTGTTTTTT.

This clonotype has only a few counts. The rearrangement links TRBV6-6 to TRBJ1-2, with a possible D match to TRBD1 (5 bases). The V end lost 7 bases, the J end lost 0 bases, and 12 bases lay between the germline ends. The CDR3 length is 14 residues. Germline lookup yields CDR1 MNHNY and CDR2 SVGAGI (reference sequence). CDR3 in DNA: TGTGCCAGCAATCAGGACACGTCTAACTATGGCTACACCTTC. It translates to CASNQDTSNYGYTF.

The gene calls are TRBV5-1 and TRBJ2-7, with a tentative D call TRBD2 (6 bases). Trimming left V 1 base short and J 3 bases short, with 14 bases between. Germline lookup yields CDR1 SGHRS and CDR2 YFSETQ. The CDR3 extends over 15 amino acids. CDR3 sequence: CASSLIRGLVYEQYF. The CDR3 DNA reads TGCGCCAGCAGCTTGATTCGGGGGTTAGTCTACGAGCAGTACTTC.

This clonotype was observed at least ten times. This chain uses TRBV7-9 with TRBJ1-1; D is perhaps TRBD1 (5 bases). The germline gives CDR1 SEHNR, CDR2 FQNEAQ (reference sequence). The CDR3 is 13 amino acids. Trimming removed 0 bases at V and 6 bases at J, with 8 bases between. The chain's CDR3 is CASSLAGEAEAFF. DNA for the CDR3: TGTGCCAGCAGCTTAGCAGGGGAGGCTGAAGCTTTCTTT.

This clonotype has at least ten counts. The gene calls are TRBV10-3 and TRBJ2-3; tentatively, D is TRBD1 (5 bases). The CDR3 is 16 amino acids. The germline V and J ends were trimmed by 6 bases and 1 base, with 17 bases remaining between them. The germline V gene encodes CDR1 ENHRY and CDR2 SYGVKD. CDR3 nucleotides: TGTGCCATCAGAGACAGTGTTTTACGAGGCACAGATACGCAGTATTTT. It is translated as CAIRDSVLRGTDTQYF.

This clonotype was observed at least ten times. The genes are TRBV11-3 and TRBJ2-2, with TRBD2 matching 12 bases. V lost 2 bases and J lost 6; bases outside the gene matches: 7. The CDR3 has 17 amino acids. Per the germline V gene, CDR1 is SGHNT and CDR2 is YENEEA. The CDR3, as DNA: TGTGCCAGCAGCTTAAGTATGGCTAGCGGGAGGGCCGGGGAGCTGTTTTTT. Its translation is CASSLSMASGRAGELFF.

This clonotype was detected ten times or more. J is TRBJ2-1 and V is TRBV28, with a possible D match to TRBD2 (5 bases). Germline V gene sequence: CDR1 MDHEN, CDR2 SYDVKM. V dropped 2 bases and J dropped 10 bases, with 12 bases sitting between them. The CDR3 has 13 amino acids. The CDR3 DNA sequence: TGTGCCAGCAGTTTACCATCTAGGGAGGAGCAGTTCTTC. Encoded protein: CASSLPSREEQFF.

This clonotype has a count of ten or more. The chain links TRBV28 to TRBJ2-1, with D possibly matching TRBD1 (7 bases). V lost 7 bases and J 0 bases, leaving 10 bases between the germline ends. This CDR3 has 14 amino acids. From germline, CDR1 is MDHEN and CDR2 SYDVKM. CDR3 sequence: CASMQGGSYNEQFF. CDR3 DNA sequence: TGTGCCAGCATGCAGGGGGGCTCCTACAATGAGCAGTTCTTC.

This clonotype was seen ten or more times. The CDR3 DNA is TGTGCCAGCAGTTTAAAGGGGGCGAGCGAGCAGTACTTC. Residues: CASSLKGASEQYF. V gene TRBV12-3 or TRBV12-4 combines with J gene TRBJ2-7; 7 nucleotides line up with TRBD1. The CDR3 contains 13 residues. The ends lost 2 bases at V and 6 bases at J; junction bases unmatched: 4.

This clonotype has ten or more counts. V and J are TRBV4-2 and TRBJ1-2; 7 bases agree with TRBD1. V lost 2 bases to trimming and J lost 3 bases; unmatched junction nucleotides: 6. CDR3 size: 15 residues. Looked up from germline, CDR1 is LGHNA and CDR2 is YNFKEQ. CDR3 residues: CASSQPSQGDYGYTF. The DNA of the CDR3 is TGTGCCAGCAGCCAACCCTCCCAGGGGGACTATGGCTACACCTTC.

In this sample, this clonotype turned up many times. V is TRBV7-2 and J is TRBJ2-3, with 7 bases lining up with TRBD2. J gave up 5 bases and V 1 base, and 12 bases lay outside the gene matches. The CDR3 contains 17 residues. CDR1 and CDR2 from the germline V gene are SGHTA and FQGNSA. The DNA for the CDR3 is TGTGCCAGCAGCTTAGGCGCAGCGGGAACACGGGAAGATACGCAGTATTTT. Encoded protein: CASSLGAAGTREDTQYF.

This clonotype was counted ten times or more. The chain employs TRBV29-1 and TRBJ1-4; 7 nucleotides align to TRBD1. J lost 4 bases, V lost 4 bases, and 3 bases had no gene match. Germline-derived CDR1 and CDR2 are SQVTM and ANQGSEA. The CDR3 covers 13 residues. CDR3: CSVARGNNEKLFF. The CDR3 DNA follows: TGCAGCGTTGCCAGGGGGAATAATGAAAAACTGTTTTTT.

A remark on this clonotype: A single base separates this from a much larger clone, so it may be a read error. The rearrangement links TRBV5-1 to TRBJ2-6; D remains ambiguous. Trimming left V 2 bases short and J 4 bases short, with 13 bases between. This CDR3 spans 16 amino acids. Germline V gene data show CDR1 as SGHRS and CDR2 as YFSETQ. DNA of the CDR3: TGCGCCAGCAGCTTTGCCGGGCCCAGAGGGGCCAACGTCCTGACTTTC. Translation: CASSFAGPRGANVLTF.

This clonotype was picked up a small number of times. V gene TRBV20-1 combines with J gene TRBJ2-7, with 7 bases identical to TRBD1. Germline V gene lookup returns CDR1 DFQATT and CDR2 SNEGSKA (reference sequence). This CDR3 region has 18 residues. V shed 3 bases, J shed 0 bases, and the junction held 17 bases outside the gene matches. This CDR3 is CSASRYPGQASSSYEQYF. The CDR3 DNA sequence: TGCAGTGCTAGCCGCTATCCTGGACAGGCATCCAGCTCCTACGAGCAGTACTTC.

This clonotype has at least ten counts. The V and J genes are TRBV2 and TRBJ2-3, with TRBD2 matching over 10 bases. V was pared by 2 bases and J by 6 bases, with 14 bases of the junction left unmatched. This CDR3 has 18 amino acids. CDR1 is SNHLY, CDR2 FYNNEI, per germline. The CDR3: CASSESGGSGRARDTQYF. The CDR3 nucleotides read TGTGCCAGCAGTGAAAGTGGGGGAAGCGGGAGGGCCAGGGATACGCAGTATTTT.

This clonotype was recorded at least ten times. The chain links TRBV28 to TRBJ2-1; 8 bases are a match to TRBD2. Germline CDR1 and CDR2: MDHEN and SYDVKM. CDR3 length: 14 amino acids. The V segment lost 6 bases and the J segment 12 bases; nucleotides outside the gene matches: 13. CDR3 DNA sequence: TGTGCCAGCAGCATACAAGGCGGACTAGCAGGGCAGTTCTTC. Its translation: CASSIQGGLAGQFF.

This clonotype was detected ten times or more. This chain connects TRBV5-1 to TRBJ2-2, with D possibly being TRBD1 or TRBD2 (5 bases each). V lost 3 bases to trimming and J lost 2 bases, with 11 bases between them. Germline CDR1 and CDR2: SGHRS and YFSETQ. CDR3 length equals 15 residues. The CDR3 is CASSSGTENTGELFF. The DNA for the CDR3 is TGCGCCAGCAGCTCCGGGACGGAAAACACCGGGGAGCTGTTTTTT.

This clonotype was seen many times. V usage is TRBV20-1 and J usage is TRBJ1-2; D unclear. CDR1 is DFQATT, CDR2 SNEGSKA, per germline (reference sequence). V dropped 2 bases and J dropped 4 bases, with 23 bases sitting between them. This CDR3 spans 17 amino acids. The CDR3 DNA sequence: TGCAGTGCTAGAATACCTCCGGAAGGGCGGTTTGGCTATGGCTACACCTTC. Translation gives CSARIPPEGRFGYGYTF.

This clonotype was seen many times. This chain joins TRBV6-2 or TRBV6-3 and TRBJ2-7; TRBD1 aligns across 7 bases. Germline trimming cut 4 bases from V and 6 bases from J; bases unmatched to any gene: 9. Germline lookup yields CDR1 MNHEY and CDR2 SVGEGT. This CDR3 has 14 residues. CDR3 protein: CASSSWSGGSEQYF. DNA of the CDR3: TGTGCCAGCAGTTCGTGGTCAGGGGGATCCGAGCAGTACTTC.

This clonotype was picked up many times. J is TRBJ2-1 and V is TRBV7-2; D is unresolved. Per the germline V gene, CDR1 is SGHTA and CDR2 is FQGNSA. The CDR3 totals 15 residues. V shed 4 bases and J shed 5 bases, with 15 bases lying between them. The CDR3 spells CASSSYPRGNNEQFF. The CDR3 bases are TGTGCCAGCAGCTCATACCCACGTGGAAACAATGAGCAGTTCTTC.

This clonotype has ten or more counts. The chain is built from TRBV6-5 and TRBJ1-5; D ambiguous. V shed 6 bases and J shed 0 bases, with 12 bases lying between them. Germline assignment: CDR1 MNHEY and CDR2 SVGAGI. This CDR3 is built from 15 residues. The CDR3 region has the DNA TGTGCCAGCAGGGTTAGCGGTTATAGCAATCAGCCCCAGCATTTT. Translating gives CASRVSGYSNQPQHF.

In this sample, this clonotype turned up many times. This chain joins TRBV24-1 and TRBJ1-2; D is possibly TRBD1 (6 bases). The CDR3 loop spans 14 amino acids. CDR1 and CDR2 (germline): KGHDR, SFDVKD. The V end was cut by 2 bases, the J end by 3 bases, with 9 bases between. The DNA for the CDR3 is TGTGCCACCAGTGATTGGACAGCTGACTATGGCTACACCTTC. Protein sequence: CATSDWTADYGYTF.

This clonotype was detected ten times or more. V is TRBV5-1 and J is TRBJ1-1, with D hard to call. The V end lost 4 bases, the J end lost 5 bases, and 12 bases lay between the germline ends. There are 13 residues in the CDR3. Germline V gene lookup returns CDR1 SGHRS and CDR2 YFSETQ. The chain's CDR3 is CASSISTVTEAFF. The CDR3 nucleotides are TGCGCCAGCAGCATTTCGACTGTAACTGAAGCTTTCTTT.

This clonotype was counted many times. The rearrangement joins TRBV5-1 to TRBJ2-7; 8 nucleotides line up with TRBD1. Germline trimming cut 4 bases from V and 1 base from J; bases unmatched to any gene: 4. The germline gives CDR1 SGHRS, CDR2 YFSETQ. There are 14 residues in the CDR3. The CDR3 bases are TGCGCCAGCAGCCCGGGGACAGGATCCTACGAGCAGTACTTC. This codes for CASSPGTGSYEQYF.

The chain couples TRBV5-1 to TRBJ2-1; 9 positions agree with TRBD2. V trimming: 4 bases; J trimming: 6 bases; junction bases outside the gene matches: 8. The CDR3 length is 15 residues. CDR1 SGHRS and CDR2 YFSETQ come from the germline V gene. For the CDR3, the DNA is TGCGCCAGCAGCCCGAGTAGCGGGAGAAGCAATGAGCAGTTCTTC. Translated: CASSPSSGRSNEQFF.

This clonotype is categorized as medium-sized (0.01 to 0.1%). The chain employs TRBV20-1 and TRBJ1-1, with no clear D. V lost 6 bases to trimming and J lost 0 bases, with 5 bases between them. Germline V gene lookup returns CDR1 DFQATT and CDR2 SNEGSKA (reference sequence). The CDR3 runs to 11 residues. This chain's CDR3 is CSAGMNTEAFF. The CDR3 bases are TGCAGTGCCGGTATGAACACTGAAGCTTTCTTT.

At least ten counts were recorded for this clonotype. The V gene is TRBV7-2, the J gene TRBJ1-4; 7 nucleotides match TRBD1. Germline V lookup: CDR1 SGHTA, CDR2 FQGNSA. CDR3 length equals 15 residues. With 5 bases clipped from V and 4 bases from J, the junction kept 7 bases outside the gene matches. The CDR3: CASSPRDRVNEKLFF. CDR3 in DNA: TGTGCCAGCAGCCCCCGGGACAGAGTTAATGAAAAACTGTTTTTT.

In this sample, this clonotype turned up many times. The V call is TRBV6-1, the J call TRBJ2-5; D may be TRBD2 (6 bases). Trimming removed 2 bases from V and 4 bases from J, with 11 bases in between. The CDR3 sequence is 14 residues long. Per germline, CDR1 MNHNS and CDR2 SASEGT. The CDR3 loop is CASSEPGVIETQYF. The DNA for the CDR3 is TGTGCCAGCAGTGAACCGGGGGTAATAGAGACCCAGTACTTC.

This clonotype is medium-sized within its sample. This chain uses TRBV6-5 with TRBJ1-4; possible D gene TRBD1, 5 bases. The CDR3 is made up of 13 amino acids. Germline V CDR1 and CDR2: MNHEY, SVGAGI. Trimming left V 6 bases short and J 8 bases short, with 13 bases between. The CDR3 coding sequence is TGTGCCAGCAGATTCCTAGGGGACGAAAAACTGTTTTTT. Protein sequence: CASRFLGDEKLFF.

The J gene is TRBJ2-5, the V gene TRBV12-5, with 9 bases identical to TRBD1. The V gene's germline CDR1 is LGHNT and CDR2 FRNRAP. The CDR3 contains 17 residues. J was trimmed by 0 bases and V by 7 bases; bases with no gene match: 12. DNA for the CDR3: TGTGCTAGTGTCTTGGACAGGGGCCAAGTGTACCAAGAGACCCAGTACTTC. Translating it yields CASVLDRGQVYQETQYF.